These 15 T cell receptor beta chains share one sample of origin, sequenced in a study of post-analysis software for immune sequencing data. The antigens for these receptors are not known. Broader study findings: There were five or six TRBV segments more frequent in patients than controls, and TRBV5-6, TRBV5-1 and TRBV20-1 were among them.

cDNA libraries of TCR beta carried unique molecular identifiers. One entry per CDR3 protein results from TCRdb running MiXCR on the PCR reads. The table lists more than 450,000 distinct CDR3 sequences, roughly 34% of them singletons. Sample: blood. These receptors were obtained from a girl between 2 and 17 years old with multiple sclerosis.

In this sample, this clonotype turned up a few times. The chain has TRBV12-3 or TRBV12-4 and TRBJ1-5; D unresolved. V was clipped by 1 base and J by 0 bases, with 7 bases between them. This CDR3 spans 15 amino acids. In DNA form, the CDR3 reads TGTGCCAGCAGTTTAGTGGCAGATAGCAATCAGCCCCAGCATTTT. Translated: CASSLVADSNQPQHF.

On this clonotype: A read error may produce the germline difference seen at one junction end. This chain links TRBV12-3 or TRBV12-4 with TRBJ1-2; D unresolved. This CDR3 has 12 amino acids. The CDR3 DNA reads as TGTGCCGGCAGTTTAGGTTTCGATGGCTACACCTTC. Translating it yields CAGSLGFDGYTF.

The chain couples TRBV15 to TRBJ1-5; D remains ambiguous. V was clipped by 0 bases and J by 3 bases, with 9 bases between them. This CDR3 is 15 amino acids long. In germline, CDR1 is LNHNV, CDR2 YYDKDF (reference sequence). The CDR3 nucleotides are TGTGCCACCAGCAGAGATTTGGCTTCCAATCAGCCCCAGCATTTT. The encoded protein is CATSRDLASNQPQHF.

The sample holds a few counts of this clonotype. The V and J genes are TRBV7-3 and TRBJ2-1, with D tentatively TRBD1 (5 bases). V dropped 4 bases and J dropped 0 bases, with 16 bases sitting between them. In germline, CDR1 is SGHTA, CDR2 FQGTGA. This CDR3 has 17 residues. The CDR3 protein is CASSSSPQGSSYNEQFF. The CDR3 coding sequence is TGTGCCAGCAGCTCCTCCCCCCAGGGCAGCTCCTACAATGAGCAGTTCTTC.

A single count supports this clonotype. The chain is built from TRBV3-1 and TRBJ2-1; D gene unclear. CDR1 and CDR2 from the germline V gene are LGHDT and YNNKEL (reference sequence). Trimming took 2 bases from V and 8 from J, leaving 7 bases between them. The CDR3 has 12 amino acids. Here the CDR3 DNA reads TGTGCCAGCAGCCAATCGGACGATGAGCAGTTCTTC. This translates into CASSQSDDEQFF.

V usage is TRBV29-1 and J usage is TRBJ2-3; D perhaps matches TRBD2 (6 bases). The CDR3 consists of 14 residues. Trimming shortened V by 8 bases and J by 2 bases, and 17 bases separated the two germline ends. Germline values: CDR1 SQVTM, CDR2 ANQGSEA. The CDR3 nucleotides are TGCAGCATATTATGGGCGGGGACCACAGATACGCAGTATTTT. Amino acids: CSILWAGTTDTQYF.

V is TRBV20-1 and J is TRBJ2-5, with 8 bases that match TRBD2. V lost 3 bases to trimming and J lost 5 bases; unmatched junction nucleotides: 5. The CDR3 has 13 residues. Germline V gene sequence: CDR1 DFQATT, CDR2 SNEGSKA (reference sequence). The CDR3 sequence: CSASAGGRETQYF. Here the CDR3 DNA reads TGCAGTGCTAGCGCGGGGGGTCGTGAGACCCAGTACTTC.

This clonotype came up a few times. The chain combines TRBV5-1 with TRBJ1-1; D gene ambiguous. This CDR3 has 14 amino acids. In germline, CDR1 is SGHRS, CDR2 YFSETQ. Trimming took 4 bases from V and 1 from J, leaving 11 bases between them. CDR3 coding DNA: TGCGCCAGCAGCCTGACAACAGCGAACACTGAAGCTTTCTTT. Translating gives CASSLTTANTEAFF.

The chain uses TRBV9 and TRBJ1-2; TRBD1 is a possible D gene (6 bases). Germline assignment: CDR1 SGDLS and CDR2 YYNGEE. The CDR3 has 17 amino acids. With 0 bases removed from V and 7 bases from J, the gap between germline ends came to 22 bases. CDR3 in amino acids: CASSVGMVGQGTGGYTF. Here the CDR3 DNA reads TGTGCCAGCAGCGTAGGAATGGTCGGGCAGGGGACGGGTGGCTACACCTTC.

Only a few counts were recorded for this clonotype. The chain uses TRBV20-1 and TRBJ2-5, with D possibly matching TRBD2 (5 bases). V lost 5 bases, J lost 4 bases, and 11 bases lay in between. CDR1 and CDR2 from the germline V gene are DFQATT and SNEGSKA (reference sequence). The CDR3 length is 12 residues. DNA of the CDR3: TGCAGTGCTGTAGCGTGGGGAGAGACCCAGTACTTC. Its protein product is CSAVAWGETQYF.

The rearrangement uses TRBV5-5 and TRBJ2-1; 8 bases agree with TRBD2. Gene TRBJ2-7 matches the end of the DNA better, so the J call may be wrong. The CDR3 loop spans 16 amino acids. Germline lookup yields CDR1 SGHKS and CDR2 YYEKEE (reference sequence). The chain's CDR3 is CASSAKKRGPYNEQYF. The CDR3 DNA reads as TGTGCCAGCAGCGCCAAGAAGCGGGGGCCATACAATGAGCAGTACTTC.

This clonotype came up once. The CDR3: CSAGEGGSSYNEQFF. The CDR3 DNA follows: TGCAGTGCCGGAGAGGGGGGGTCCTCCTACAATGAGCAGTTCTTC. The J gene is TRBJ2-1, the V gene TRBV20-1; TRBD2 is a possible D gene (7 bases). Trimming stripped 6 bases from V and 0 bases from J, with 15 bases between. CDR1 is DFQATT and CDR2 is SNEGSKA in the germline V gene (reference sequence). This CDR3 region has 15 residues.

In its sample, this clonotype was seen a few times. The chain recombines TRBV5-1 with TRBJ2-4; D unclear. Trimming shortened V by 0 bases and J by 0 bases, and 13 bases separated the two germline ends. The CDR3 spans 17 residues. In germline, CDR1 is SGHRS, CDR2 YFSETQ. The CDR3 bases are TGCGCCAGCAGCTTGGGTACAGATATTGTAGCCAAAAACATTCAGTACTTC. Protein: CASSLGTDIVAKNIQYF.

As concerns this clonotype: This may come from a read error, since a much larger clone is one base off. The rearrangement joins TRBV18 to TRBJ2-7; no reliable D call. The DNA end lines up better with TRBJ2-5; the J call may be wrong. The CDR3 contains 12 residues. Germline CDR1 and CDR2: KGHSH and LQKENI. CDR3 DNA: TGTGCCGGCTCACCAGAAGGGGAGACCCAGTACTTC. Translating gives CAGSPEGETQYF.

The V gene is TRBV5-1, the J gene TRBJ2-1, with D maybe TRBD2 (5 bases). There are 15 residues in the CDR3. The germline CDR1 and CDR2 sequences are SGHRS and YFSETQ. Trimming removed 7 bases from V and 3 bases from J, with 17 bases in between. The CDR3 loop reads CASEGGDADYNEQFF. DNA of the CDR3: TGCGCCAGCGAGGGCGGTGACGCAGACTACAATGAGCAGTTCTTC.